The clone carrying this T cell receptor beta chain was counted ten times or more. This sample's time point: patch test 2, 6 weeks after DPC sensitization. Treatment in this sample: therapeutic diphenylcyclopropenone sensitization with weekly scalp DPC. Trimming pared 5 bases from V and 3 bases from J, leaving 16 bases between. The CDR3 runs to 15 residues. CDR1 and CDR2 from the germline V gene are SGHTA and FQGNSA. The record originates from a study of human T cells and chemical hapten exposure. Under the authors' procedure: Sequenced samples showed a median of approximately 100,000 TCRs each, with counts running from around 24,000 to 710,000. MiXCR, run by TCRdb on the RACE reads, gives a single entry per CDR3 protein. TCRdb's processing, not the authors' own work, is the source of the V and J calls. The data contain roughly 380,000 distinct CDR3 sequences, about 6% of them singletons.

This sequence joins TRBV7-2 and TRBJ1-1, with TRBD1 as a possible D gene (6 bases). Sequences were derived from whole blood, sampled in connection with sensitization to the hapten diphenylcyclopropenone (DPC). The clonotype was recovered from a woman under 30 with alopecia areata. Some clones in this sample may be carry-over from other donors' samples. The DNA of the CDR3 is TGTGCCAGCAGCCCCCGGGGGGGGGGCTACACTGAAGCTTTCTTT. Translated: CASSPRGGGYTEAFF.